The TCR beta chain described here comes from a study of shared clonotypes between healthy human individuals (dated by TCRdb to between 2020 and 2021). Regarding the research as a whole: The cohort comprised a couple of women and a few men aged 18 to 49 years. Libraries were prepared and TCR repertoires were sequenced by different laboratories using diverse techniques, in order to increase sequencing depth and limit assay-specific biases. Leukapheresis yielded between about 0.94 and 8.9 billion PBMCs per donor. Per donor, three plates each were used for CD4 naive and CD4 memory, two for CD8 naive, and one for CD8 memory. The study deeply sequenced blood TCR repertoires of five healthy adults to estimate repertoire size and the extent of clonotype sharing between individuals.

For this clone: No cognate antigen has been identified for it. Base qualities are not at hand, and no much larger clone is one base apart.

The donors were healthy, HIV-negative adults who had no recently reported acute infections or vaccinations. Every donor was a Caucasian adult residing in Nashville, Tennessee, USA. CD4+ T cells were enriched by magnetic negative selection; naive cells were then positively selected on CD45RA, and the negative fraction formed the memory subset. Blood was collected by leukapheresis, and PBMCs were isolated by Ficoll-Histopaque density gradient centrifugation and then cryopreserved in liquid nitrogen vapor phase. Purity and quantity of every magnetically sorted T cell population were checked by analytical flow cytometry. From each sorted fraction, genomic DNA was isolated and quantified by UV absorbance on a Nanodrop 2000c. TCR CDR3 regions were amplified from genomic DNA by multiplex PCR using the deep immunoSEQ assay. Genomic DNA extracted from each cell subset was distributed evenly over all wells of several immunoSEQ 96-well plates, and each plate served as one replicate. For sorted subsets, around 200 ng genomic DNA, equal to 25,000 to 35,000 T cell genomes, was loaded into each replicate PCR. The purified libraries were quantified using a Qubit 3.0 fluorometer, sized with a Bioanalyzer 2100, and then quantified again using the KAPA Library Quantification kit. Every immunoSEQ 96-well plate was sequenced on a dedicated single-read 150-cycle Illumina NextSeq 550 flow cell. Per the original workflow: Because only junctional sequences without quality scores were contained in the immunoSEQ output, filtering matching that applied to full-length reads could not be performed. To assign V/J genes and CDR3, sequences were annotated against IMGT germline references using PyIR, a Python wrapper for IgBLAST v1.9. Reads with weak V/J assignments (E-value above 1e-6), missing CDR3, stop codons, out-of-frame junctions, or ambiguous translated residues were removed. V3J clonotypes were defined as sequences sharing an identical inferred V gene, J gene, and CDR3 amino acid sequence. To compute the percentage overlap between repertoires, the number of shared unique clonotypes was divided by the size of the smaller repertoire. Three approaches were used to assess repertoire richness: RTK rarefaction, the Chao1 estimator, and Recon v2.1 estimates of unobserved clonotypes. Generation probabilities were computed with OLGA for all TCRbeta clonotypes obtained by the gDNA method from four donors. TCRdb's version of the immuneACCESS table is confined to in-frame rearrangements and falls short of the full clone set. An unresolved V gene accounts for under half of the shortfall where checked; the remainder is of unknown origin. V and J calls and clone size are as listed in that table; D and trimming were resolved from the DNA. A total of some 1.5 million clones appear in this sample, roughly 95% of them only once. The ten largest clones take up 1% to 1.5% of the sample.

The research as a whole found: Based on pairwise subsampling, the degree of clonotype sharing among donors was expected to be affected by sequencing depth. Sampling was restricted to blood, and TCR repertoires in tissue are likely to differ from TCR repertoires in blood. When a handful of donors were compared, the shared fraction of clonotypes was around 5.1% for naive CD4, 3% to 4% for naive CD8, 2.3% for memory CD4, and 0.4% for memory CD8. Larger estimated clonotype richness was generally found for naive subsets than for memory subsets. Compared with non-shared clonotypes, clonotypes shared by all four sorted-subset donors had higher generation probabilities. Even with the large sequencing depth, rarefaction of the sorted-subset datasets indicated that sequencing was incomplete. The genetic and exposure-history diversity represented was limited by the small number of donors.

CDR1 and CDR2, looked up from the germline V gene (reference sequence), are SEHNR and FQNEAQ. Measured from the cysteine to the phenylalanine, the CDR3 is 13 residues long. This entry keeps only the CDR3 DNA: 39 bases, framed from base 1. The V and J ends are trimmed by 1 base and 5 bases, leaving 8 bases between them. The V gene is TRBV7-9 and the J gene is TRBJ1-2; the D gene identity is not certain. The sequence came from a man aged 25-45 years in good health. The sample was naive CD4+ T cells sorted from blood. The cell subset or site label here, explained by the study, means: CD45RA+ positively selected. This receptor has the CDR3 CASSLGTQYGYTF. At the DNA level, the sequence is TGTGCCAGCAGCTTAGGAACACAGTATGGCTACACCTTC.